This TCR beta chain comes out of a study of blood T cell repertoires in COVID-19. Study overall: Acute and convalescent COVID-19 samples came from the United States, Italy and Spain. The cDNA or gDNA used as material had been derived from T cells, B-cell-depleted T cells, or PBMCs.

Methods used by the authors: The authors estimated nucleated cell counts from reference gene primer amplification. TCRdb keeps only in-frame clones here, not all; method: immunoSEQ multiplex PCR. Clone size and V and J calls were adopted from that table, with D and trimming inferred from the DNA. This table holds just over 150,000 clones, around 85% found once. The V and J ends lost 0 bases and 0 bases respectively, with 11 bases between them. Looked up from germline, CDR1 is LGHNA and CDR2 is YNFKEQ. The CDR3 runs 16 residues. The sample consisted of peripheral blood. This clonotype was obtained from a woman between 65 and 79 years old with acute or convalescent COVID-19. The chain carries TRBV4-2 and TRBJ1-2; tentative D call: TRBD1 (6 bases). The CDR3 sequence is CASSQDPGQSNYGYTF. Written as DNA, the CDR3 is TGTGCCAGCAGCCAAGATCCCGGACAGTCTAACTATGGCTACACCTTC.